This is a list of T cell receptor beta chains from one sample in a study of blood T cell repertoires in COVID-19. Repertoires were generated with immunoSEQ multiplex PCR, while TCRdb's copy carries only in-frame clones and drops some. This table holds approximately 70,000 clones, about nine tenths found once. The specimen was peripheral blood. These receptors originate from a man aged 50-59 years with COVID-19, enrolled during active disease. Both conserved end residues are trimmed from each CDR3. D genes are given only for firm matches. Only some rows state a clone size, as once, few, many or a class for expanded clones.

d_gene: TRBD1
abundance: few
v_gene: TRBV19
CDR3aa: ASSPMTGLNTEAF

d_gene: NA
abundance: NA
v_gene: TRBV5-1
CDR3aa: ASSLGQRYNEQF

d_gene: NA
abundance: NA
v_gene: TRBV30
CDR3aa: AWSVGGNQPQH

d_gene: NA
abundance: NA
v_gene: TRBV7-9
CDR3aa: ASSLSSSTGELF

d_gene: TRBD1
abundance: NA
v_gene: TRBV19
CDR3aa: ASSISGTGYYEQY

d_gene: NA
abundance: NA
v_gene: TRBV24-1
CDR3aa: ATSAAGSFYNEQF

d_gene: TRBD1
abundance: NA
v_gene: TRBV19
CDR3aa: ASRTGTYGYT

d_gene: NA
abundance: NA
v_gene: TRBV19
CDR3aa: ASRISGGGDTQY

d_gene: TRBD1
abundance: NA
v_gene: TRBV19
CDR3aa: ASSSTRDRLAKNIQY

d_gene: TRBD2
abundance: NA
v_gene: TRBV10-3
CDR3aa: AISERSGLAEGRVEQF

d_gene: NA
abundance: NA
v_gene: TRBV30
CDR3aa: AWGDTGWTTEAF

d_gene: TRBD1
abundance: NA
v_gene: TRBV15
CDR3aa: ATSRDDLGGANNGYT

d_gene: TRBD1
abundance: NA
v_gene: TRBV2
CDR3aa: ASSEAQGGGNQPQH

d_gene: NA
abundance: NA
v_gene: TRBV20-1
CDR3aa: SGQESYEQY

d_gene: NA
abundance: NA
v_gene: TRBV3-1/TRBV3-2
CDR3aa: ASSPGVLTQETQY

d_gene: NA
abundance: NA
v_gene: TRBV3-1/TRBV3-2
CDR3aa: ASSQRGDTEAF

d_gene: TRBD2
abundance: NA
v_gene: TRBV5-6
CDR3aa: ASSRGRSTDTQY

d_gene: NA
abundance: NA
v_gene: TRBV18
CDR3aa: ASSQGSKNIQY

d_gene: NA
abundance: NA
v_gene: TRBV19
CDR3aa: ASSIRRQFTDTQY

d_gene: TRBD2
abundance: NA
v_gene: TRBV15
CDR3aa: ATSRDPTSAVNEQF

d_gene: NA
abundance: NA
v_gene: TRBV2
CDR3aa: ASRGRLRGSREQY

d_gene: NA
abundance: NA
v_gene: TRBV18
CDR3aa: ASSPGSSYEQY

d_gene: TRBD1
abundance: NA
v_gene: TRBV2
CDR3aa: ASSNAGTGGNTQY

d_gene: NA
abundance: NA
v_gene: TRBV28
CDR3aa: ASRAGDSFYEQY

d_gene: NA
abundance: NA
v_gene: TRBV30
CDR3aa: AWAAGLVQETQY

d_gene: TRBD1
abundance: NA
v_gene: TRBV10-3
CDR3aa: AIRSRDRDTEAF

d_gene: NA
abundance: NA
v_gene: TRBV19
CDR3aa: ASSISSGYEQY

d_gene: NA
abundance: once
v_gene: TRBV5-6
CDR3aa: ASSLLTAPQPQH

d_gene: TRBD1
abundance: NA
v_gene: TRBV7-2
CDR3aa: ASRTGGAETQY

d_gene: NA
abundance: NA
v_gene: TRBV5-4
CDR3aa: ASSLYRNNSPLH

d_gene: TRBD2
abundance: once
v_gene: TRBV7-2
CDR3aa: ASSQVRLAGVDSYEQY

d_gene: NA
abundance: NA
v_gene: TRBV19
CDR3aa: ASSILRERTGELF

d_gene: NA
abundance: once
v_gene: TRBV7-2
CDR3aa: ASSPLEGSYEQY

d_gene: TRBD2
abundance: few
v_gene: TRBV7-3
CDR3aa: ASSLLPSGSTYNEQF

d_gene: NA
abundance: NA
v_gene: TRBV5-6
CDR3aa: ASSLGTVSYEQY

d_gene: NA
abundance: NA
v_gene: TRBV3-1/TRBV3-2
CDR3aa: ASSQVLAAYNEQF

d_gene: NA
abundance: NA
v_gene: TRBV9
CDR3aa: ASSPLSGGWNTEAF

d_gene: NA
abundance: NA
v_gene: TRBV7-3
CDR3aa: ASSSRGQQQETQY

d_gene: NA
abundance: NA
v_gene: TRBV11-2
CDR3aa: ASSYTRNTEAF

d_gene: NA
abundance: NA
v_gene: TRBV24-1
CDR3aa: ATSDAGPQETQY

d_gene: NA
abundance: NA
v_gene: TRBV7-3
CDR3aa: ASSRTIRGATGELF

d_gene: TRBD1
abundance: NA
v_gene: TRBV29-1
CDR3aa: SVEGTGAYEQY

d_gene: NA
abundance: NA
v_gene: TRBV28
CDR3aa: ASRAATNEKLF

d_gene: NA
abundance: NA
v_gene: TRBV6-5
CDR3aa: ASTNPGSGNTIY

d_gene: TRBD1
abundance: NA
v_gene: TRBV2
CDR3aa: ASSGQGQNIQY

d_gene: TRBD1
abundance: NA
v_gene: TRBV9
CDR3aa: ASSGQGSTEAF

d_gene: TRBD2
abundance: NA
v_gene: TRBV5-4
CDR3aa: ASSLGRRGSSYNEQF

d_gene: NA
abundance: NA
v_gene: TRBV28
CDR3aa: ASRQVFSGELF

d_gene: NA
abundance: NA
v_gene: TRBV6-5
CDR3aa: ASRVDAAYNEQF

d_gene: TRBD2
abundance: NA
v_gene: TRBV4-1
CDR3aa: ASSLRSGRGEDTQY

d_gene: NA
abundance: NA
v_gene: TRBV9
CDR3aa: ASSVAREGTEAF

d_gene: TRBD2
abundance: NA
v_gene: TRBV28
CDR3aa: ASPPPSGRPQDTQY

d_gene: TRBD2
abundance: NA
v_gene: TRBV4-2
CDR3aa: ASSQGRAGPLAGVYEQY

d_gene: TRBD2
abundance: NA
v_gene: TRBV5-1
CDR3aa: ASSLSLAGYTDTQY

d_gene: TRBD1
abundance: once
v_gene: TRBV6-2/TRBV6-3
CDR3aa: ASSLRQGWQPQH

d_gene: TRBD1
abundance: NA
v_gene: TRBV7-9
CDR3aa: ASSPTGLGWQF

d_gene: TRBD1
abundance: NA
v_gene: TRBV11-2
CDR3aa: ASSLDQSGGINIQY

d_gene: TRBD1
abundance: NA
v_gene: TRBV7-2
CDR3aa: ASSLTGLNEQF

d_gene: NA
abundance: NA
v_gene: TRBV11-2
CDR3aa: ASSPRSGQNTGELF